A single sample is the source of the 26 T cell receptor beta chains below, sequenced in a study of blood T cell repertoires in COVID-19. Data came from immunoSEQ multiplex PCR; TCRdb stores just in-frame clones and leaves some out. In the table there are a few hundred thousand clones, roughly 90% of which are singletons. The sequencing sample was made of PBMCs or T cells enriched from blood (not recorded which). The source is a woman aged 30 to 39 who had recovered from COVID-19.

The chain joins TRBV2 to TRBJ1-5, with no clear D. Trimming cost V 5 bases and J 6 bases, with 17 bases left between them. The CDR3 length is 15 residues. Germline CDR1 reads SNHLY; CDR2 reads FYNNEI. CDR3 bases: TGTGCCAGCAGTACCACAGCCGCGAGCGGTCAGCCCCAGCATTTT. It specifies CASSTTAASGQPQHF.

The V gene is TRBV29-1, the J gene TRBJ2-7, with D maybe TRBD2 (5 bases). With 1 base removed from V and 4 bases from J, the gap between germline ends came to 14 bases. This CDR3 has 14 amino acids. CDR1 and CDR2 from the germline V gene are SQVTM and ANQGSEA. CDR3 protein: CSVEGEGRRYEQYF. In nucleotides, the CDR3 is TGCAGCGTTGAAGGGGAAGGGAGAAGGTACGAGCAGTACTTC.

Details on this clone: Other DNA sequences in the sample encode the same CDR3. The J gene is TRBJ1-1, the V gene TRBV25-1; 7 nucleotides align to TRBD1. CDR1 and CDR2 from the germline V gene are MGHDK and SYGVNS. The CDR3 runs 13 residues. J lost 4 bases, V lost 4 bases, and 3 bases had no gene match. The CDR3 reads CASSGGGGTEAFF. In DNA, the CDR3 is TGTGCCAGCAGTGGAGGGGGCGGCACTGAAGCTTTCTTT.

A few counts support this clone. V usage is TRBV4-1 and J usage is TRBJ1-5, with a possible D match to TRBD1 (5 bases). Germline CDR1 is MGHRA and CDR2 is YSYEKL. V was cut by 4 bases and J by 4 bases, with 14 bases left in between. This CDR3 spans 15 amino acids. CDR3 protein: CASSPEGWRNQPQHF. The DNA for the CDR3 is TGCGCCAGCAGCCCGGAGGGGTGGAGGAATCAGCCCCAGCATTTT.

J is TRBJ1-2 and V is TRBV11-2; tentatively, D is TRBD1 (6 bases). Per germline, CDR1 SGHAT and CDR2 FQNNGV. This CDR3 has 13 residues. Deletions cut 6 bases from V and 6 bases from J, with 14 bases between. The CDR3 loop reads CASRRGGRDGYTF. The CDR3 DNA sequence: TGTGCCAGCAGGAGGGGGGGGCGTGATGGCTACACCTTC.

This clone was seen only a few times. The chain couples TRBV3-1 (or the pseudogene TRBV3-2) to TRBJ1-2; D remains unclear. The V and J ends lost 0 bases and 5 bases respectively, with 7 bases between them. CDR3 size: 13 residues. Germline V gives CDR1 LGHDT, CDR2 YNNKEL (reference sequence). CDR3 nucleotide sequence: TGTGCCAGCAGCCAAGAACTCAATTATGGCTACACCTTC. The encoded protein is CASSQELNYGYTF.

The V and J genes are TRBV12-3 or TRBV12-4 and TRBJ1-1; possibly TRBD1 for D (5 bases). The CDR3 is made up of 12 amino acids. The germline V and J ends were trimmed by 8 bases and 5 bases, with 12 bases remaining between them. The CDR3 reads CASGGGWTEAFF. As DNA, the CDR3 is TGTGCCAGCGGCGGGGGTTGGACTGAAGCTTTCTTT.

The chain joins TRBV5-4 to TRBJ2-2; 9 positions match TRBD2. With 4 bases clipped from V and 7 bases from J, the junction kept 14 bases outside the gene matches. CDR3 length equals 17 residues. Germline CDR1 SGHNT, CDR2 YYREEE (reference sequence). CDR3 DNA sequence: TGTGCCAGCAGCGCCGGGCTAGCGGGGATTGGGAGCGGGGAGCTGTTTTTT. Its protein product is CASSAGLAGIGSGELFF.

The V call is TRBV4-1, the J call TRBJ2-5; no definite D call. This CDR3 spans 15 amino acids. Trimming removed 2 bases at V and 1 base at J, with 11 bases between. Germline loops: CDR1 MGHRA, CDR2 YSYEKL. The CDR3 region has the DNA TGCGCCAGCAGCCAAACTACATTGCCCCAAGAGACCCAGTACTTC. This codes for CASSQTTLPQETQYF.

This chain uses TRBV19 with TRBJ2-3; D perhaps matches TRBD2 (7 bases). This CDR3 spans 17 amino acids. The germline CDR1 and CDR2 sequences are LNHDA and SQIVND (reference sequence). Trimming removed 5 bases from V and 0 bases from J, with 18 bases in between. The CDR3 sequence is CASSARGQRASTDTQYF. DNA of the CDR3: TGTGCCAGTAGTGCGCGGGGGCAGCGGGCTAGCACAGATACGCAGTATTTT.

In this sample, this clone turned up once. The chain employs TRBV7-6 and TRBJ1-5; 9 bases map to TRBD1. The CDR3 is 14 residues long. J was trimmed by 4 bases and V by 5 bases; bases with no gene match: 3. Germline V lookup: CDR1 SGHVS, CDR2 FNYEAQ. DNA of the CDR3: TGTGCCAGCAGCGTACAGGGGGCTAATCAGCCCCAGCATTTT. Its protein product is CASSVQGANQPQHF. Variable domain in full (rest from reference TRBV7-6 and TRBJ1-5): GAGVSQSPRYKVTKRGQDVALRCDPISGHVSLYWYRQALGQGPEFLTYFNYEAQQDKSGLPNDRFSAERPEGSISTLTIQRTEQRDSAMYRCASSVQGANQPQHFGDGTRLSIL.

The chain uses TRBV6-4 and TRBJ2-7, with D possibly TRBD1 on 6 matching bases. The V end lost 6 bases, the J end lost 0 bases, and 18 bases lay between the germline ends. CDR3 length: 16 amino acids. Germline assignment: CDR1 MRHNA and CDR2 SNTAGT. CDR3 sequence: CASSDVCRGTSYEQYF. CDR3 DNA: TGTGCCAGCAGCGACGTTTGCAGGGGAACCTCCTACGAGCAGTACTTC.

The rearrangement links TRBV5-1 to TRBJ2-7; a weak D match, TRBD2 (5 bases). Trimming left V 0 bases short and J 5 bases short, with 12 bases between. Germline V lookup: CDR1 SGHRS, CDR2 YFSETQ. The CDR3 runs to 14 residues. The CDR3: CASSLVGSSNEQYF. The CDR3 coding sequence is TGCGCCAGCAGCTTGGTAGGGAGCAGCAACGAGCAGTACTTC.

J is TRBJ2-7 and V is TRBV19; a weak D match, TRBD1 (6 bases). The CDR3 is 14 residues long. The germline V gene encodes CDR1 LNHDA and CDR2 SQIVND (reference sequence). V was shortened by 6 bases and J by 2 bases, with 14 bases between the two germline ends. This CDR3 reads CASSLGQSPYEQYF. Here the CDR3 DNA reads TGTGCCAGTAGCCTAGGACAGTCGCCCTACGAGCAGTACTTC.

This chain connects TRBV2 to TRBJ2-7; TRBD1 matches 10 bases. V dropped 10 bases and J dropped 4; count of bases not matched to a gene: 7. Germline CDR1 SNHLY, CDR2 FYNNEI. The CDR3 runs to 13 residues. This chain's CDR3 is CANQGDRGYEQYF. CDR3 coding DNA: TGTGCCAACCAAGGGGACAGGGGATACGAGCAGTACTTC.

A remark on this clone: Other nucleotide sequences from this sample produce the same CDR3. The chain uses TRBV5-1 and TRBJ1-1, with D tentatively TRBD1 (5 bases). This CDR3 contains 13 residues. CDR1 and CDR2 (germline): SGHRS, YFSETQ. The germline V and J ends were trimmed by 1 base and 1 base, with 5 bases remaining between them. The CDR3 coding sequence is TGCGCCAGCAGCTTGCAGGGGAACACTGAAGCTTTCTTT. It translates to CASSLQGNTEAFF.

CDR3 in amino acids: CASSRTSAPYNEQFF. In DNA, the CDR3 is TGTGCCAGCAGTCGGACTAGCGCACCCTACAATGAGCAGTTCTTC. This chain joins TRBV27 and TRBJ2-1, with TRBD2 matching over 9 bases. The CDR3 covers 15 residues. Germline CDR1 MNHEY, CDR2 SMNVEV (reference sequence). The trim removed 5 bases at V and 2 bases at J, leaving 4 bases unmatched.

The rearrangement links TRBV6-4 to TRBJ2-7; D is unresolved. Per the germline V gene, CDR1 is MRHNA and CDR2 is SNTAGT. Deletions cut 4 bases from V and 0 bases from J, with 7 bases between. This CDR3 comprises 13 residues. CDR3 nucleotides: TGTGCCAGCAGTGCTGAAGCCTCCTACGAGCAGTACTTC. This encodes CASSAEASYEQYF.

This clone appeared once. The DNA of the CDR3 is TGTGCCAGCAGTCGCTCCTACAATGAGCAGTTCTTC. Amino acids: CASSRSYNEQFF. V usage is TRBV28 and J usage is TRBJ2-1; D is unresolved. CDR1 MDHEN and CDR2 SYDVKM come from the germline V gene. CDR3 length: 12 amino acids. V lost 5 bases to trimming and J lost 0 bases, with 2 bases between them.

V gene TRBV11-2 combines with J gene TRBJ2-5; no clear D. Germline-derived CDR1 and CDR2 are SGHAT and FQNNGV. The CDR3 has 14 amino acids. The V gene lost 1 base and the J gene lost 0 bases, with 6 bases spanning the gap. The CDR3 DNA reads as TGTGCCAGCAGCTTAGGGCCAGACCAAGAGACCCAGTACTTC. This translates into CASSLGPDQETQYF.

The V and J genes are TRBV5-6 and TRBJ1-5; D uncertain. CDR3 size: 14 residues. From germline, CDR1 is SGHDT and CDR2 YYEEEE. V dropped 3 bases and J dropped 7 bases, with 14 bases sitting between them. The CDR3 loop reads CASSYPGGGQPQHF. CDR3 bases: TGTGCCAGCAGCTACCCCGGAGGTGGACAGCCCCAGCATTTT.

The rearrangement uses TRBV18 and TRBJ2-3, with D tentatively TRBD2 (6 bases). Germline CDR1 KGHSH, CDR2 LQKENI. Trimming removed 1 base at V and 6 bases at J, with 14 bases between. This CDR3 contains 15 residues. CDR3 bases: TGTGCCAGCTCACCACGGACTACCGGTATCGATACGCAGTATTTT. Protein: CASSPRTTGIDTQYF.

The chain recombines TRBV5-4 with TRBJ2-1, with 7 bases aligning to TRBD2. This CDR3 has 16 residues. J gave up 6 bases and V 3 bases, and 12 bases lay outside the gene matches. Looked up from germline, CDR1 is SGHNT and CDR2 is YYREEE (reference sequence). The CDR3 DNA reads TGTGCCAGCAGCTGGGACTTGGGAGGGCCGGTCAATGAGCAGTTCTTC. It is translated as CASSWDLGGPVNEQFF.

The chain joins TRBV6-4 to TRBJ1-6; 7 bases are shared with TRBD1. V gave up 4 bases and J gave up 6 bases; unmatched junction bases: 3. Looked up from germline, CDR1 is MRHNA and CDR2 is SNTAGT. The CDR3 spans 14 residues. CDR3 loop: CASSADRVNSPLHF. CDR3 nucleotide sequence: TGTGCCAGCAGTGCCGACAGGGTTAATTCACCCCTCCACTTT.

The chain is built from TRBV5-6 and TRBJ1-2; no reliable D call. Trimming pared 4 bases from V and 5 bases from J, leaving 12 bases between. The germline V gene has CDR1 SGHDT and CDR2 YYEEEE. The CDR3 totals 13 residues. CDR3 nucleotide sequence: TGTGCCAGCAGCGCCCCGTGGCGGTATGGCTACACCTTC. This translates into CASSAPWRYGYTF.

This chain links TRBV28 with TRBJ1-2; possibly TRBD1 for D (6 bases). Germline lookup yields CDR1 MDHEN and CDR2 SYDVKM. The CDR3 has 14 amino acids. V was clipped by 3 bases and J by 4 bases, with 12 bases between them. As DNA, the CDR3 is TGTGCCAGCAGTTTCCGAGACAGGCCCTATGGCTACACCTTC. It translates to CASSFRDRPYGYTF.